This T cell receptor (beta chain) comes out of a study of shared clonotypes between healthy human individuals. The wider study: Three plates were used per donor for CD4 naive, three for CD4 memory, two for CD8 naive and one for CD8 memory. The study, taken as a whole, reports: Estimated clonotype richness was generally higher in naive than memory subsets.

V lost 7 bases, J lost 0 bases, and 27 bases lay in between. The CDR3 length is 19 residues. CDR1 LNHDA and CDR2 SQIVND come from the germline V gene (reference sequence). Only in-frame clones appear in the TCRdb table, and some are missing; sequencing was by immunoSEQ multiplex PCR. The table has 1,400,000 or so clones, 97% to 99% seen once; the top ten hold under 0.45%. To note about this clone: The target antigen is unknown.

Division of CD4+ cells produced a CD45RA+ naive subset and a CD45RA-negative memory subset. Sequencing input: naive CD4+ T cells sorted from blood. The sample's subset: CD45RA+ positively selected. This TCR derives from a man aged 25 to 40 in good health. V and J are TRBV19 and TRBJ1-2; possibly TRBD1 for D (5 bases). DNA of the CDR3: TGTGCCAGTAACTCTCAAAGGTCGGGGGGTGCCAGCCCTAACTATGGCTACACCTTC. As protein: CASNSQRSGGASPNYGYTF.